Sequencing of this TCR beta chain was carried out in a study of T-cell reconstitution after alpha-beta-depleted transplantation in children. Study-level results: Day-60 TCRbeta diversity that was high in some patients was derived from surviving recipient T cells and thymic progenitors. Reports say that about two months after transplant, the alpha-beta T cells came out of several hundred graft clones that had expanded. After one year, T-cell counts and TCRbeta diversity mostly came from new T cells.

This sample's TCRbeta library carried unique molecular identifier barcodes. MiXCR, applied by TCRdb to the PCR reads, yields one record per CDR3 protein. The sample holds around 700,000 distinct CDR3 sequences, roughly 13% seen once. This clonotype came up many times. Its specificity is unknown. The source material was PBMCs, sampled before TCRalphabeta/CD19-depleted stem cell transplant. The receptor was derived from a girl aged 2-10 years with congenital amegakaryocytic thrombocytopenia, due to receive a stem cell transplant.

The CDR3 region has the DNA TGTGCCAGCTCACCCTTGGTGAAAGAGACCCAGTACTTC. This codes for CASSPLVKETQYF. The chain uses TRBV18 and TRBJ2-5; D unresolved. Germline V CDR1 and CDR2: KGHSH, LQKENI. CDR3 length: 13 residues. Trimming pared 3 bases from V and 3 bases from J, leaving 8 bases between.